The present TCR beta chain was sequenced within a study of cytomegalovirus exposure and HLA in healthy donors. Study-wide results and limits: Later analysis suggested most CMV-associated TCR beta chains were HLA-restricted. Earlier results showed most TCR beta V segments being productive about 87% or about 30% of the time.

Remarks on this clone: The antigen remains unidentified.

Use of 60 Vbeta and 13 Jbeta primers characterized the PCR. Only in-frame clones appear in the TCRdb table, and some are missing; sequencing was by immunoSEQ multiplex PCR. The repertoire holds approximately 150,000 clones, with 76% as singletons. While unrecorded immune exposures were likely, the donors were nominally healthy when sampled. Germline loops: CDR1 SEHNR, CDR2 FQNEAQ (reference sequence). CDR3 length equals 13 residues. Trimming shortened V by 3 bases and J by 5 bases, and 9 bases separated the two germline ends. The sample consisted of PBMCs. The source is a male donor in good health and CMV-seronegative. The chain joins TRBV7-9 to TRBJ2-3, with a possible D match to TRBD2 (5 bases). For the CDR3, the DNA is TGTGCCAGCAGCTTCGGGGTAGAAGATACGCAGTATTTT. Translation: CASSFGVEDTQYF.